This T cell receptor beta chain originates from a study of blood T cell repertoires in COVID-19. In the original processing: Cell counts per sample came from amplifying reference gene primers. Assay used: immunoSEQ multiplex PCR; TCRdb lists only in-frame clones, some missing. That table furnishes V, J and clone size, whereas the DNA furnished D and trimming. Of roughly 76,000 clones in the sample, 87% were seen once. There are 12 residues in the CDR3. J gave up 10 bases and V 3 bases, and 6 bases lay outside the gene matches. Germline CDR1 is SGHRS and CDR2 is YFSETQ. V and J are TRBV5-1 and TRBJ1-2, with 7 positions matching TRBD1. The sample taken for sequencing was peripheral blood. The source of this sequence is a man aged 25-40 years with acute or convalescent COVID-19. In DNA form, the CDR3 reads TGCGCCAGCAGCTGGGGGACAGTAGACTACACCTTC. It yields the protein CASSWGTVDYTF.